Sequencing of this T cell receptor beta chain was carried out in a study of blood T cell repertoires in COVID-19 (dated by TCRdb to the early 2020s). Turning to the overall study: Samples from collaborators originated in the United States, Italy and Spain and spanned both the acute and convalescent phases of COVID-19. The repertoires were released in a freely available public database meant as a resource for research on the immune response to SARS-CoV-2. Samples came from the ongoing ImmuneRACE study (first 160 participants) plus 1,254 subjects from 6 global collaborators. The material from the prospective study consisted of cDNA or gDNA derived from T cells, B-cell-depleted T cells, or PBMCs. Where available, HLA class I and class II types were taken from metadata supplied by the sample provider and were not determined by assay-based typing. The dataset comprised deeply sampled blood TCRbeta repertoires from subjects exposed to, actively infected with, or recovered from COVID-19. Sample metadata almost always included a de-identified subject ID, COVID-19 status, age in years and sex.

The trim is 2 bases for V and 0 bases for J, with a gap of 12 bases between the germline ends. The CDR3 starts with the cysteine, ends with the phenylalanine, and has 17 residues. The only DNA kept is the CDR3, 51 bases in frame from the first base. CDR1 SGHKS and CDR2 YYEKEE are derived from the germline V gene (reference sequence). Regarding this clone: Its antigen remains unidentified. No base-level quality is on record; no much larger clone is a single base apart.

In the prospective study, participants were about 18 to 95 years old, resided in 24 geographic areas of the United States, and were enrolled through a virtual design. To assign participants to cohorts, the prospective study relied on clinical history that participants themselves reported in a screening survey and a study questionnaire. Recovered participants in ImmuneRACE Cohort 3 were defined as having two consecutive negative NP/OP PCR tests, clearance from a healthcare professional, or resolution of symptoms. In the prospective study, mobile phlebotomists collected whole blood, serum and a nasopharyngeal or oropharyngeal swab from each participant. Over an approximately 2-month period, participants in the prospective study had the option of providing additional blood draws and questionnaires. Before DNA extraction, prospective study blood samples were shipped either frozen or at room temperature.

The paper's findings and limits, for the study overall: How much clinical and demographic metadata was included differed by source and by participant, and the metadata was provided uncurated.

TCRbeta CDR3 regions were amplified from genomic DNA by means of the immunoSEQ Assay, a bias-controlled multiplex PCR. In the authors' own workflow: Within the assay, amplification of reference gene primers was used to estimate how many nucleated cells each sample contained. To quantify the absolute abundance of each unique TCRbeta CDR3 rearrangement, sequence reads were collapsed and filtered. Productive Simpson clonality was computed per sample as the square root of Simpson's diversity index over productive rearrangements. What TCRdb holds here is the immuneACCESS table cut down to in-frame rearrangements. Part of the clones is not present; checked against another copy, under half of the missing clones reflect an unresolved V gene, and the others are unexplained. The DNA was the basis for D and trimming; V, J and clone size are from that table. The sample table lists hundreds of thousands of clones, around 90% of them with a count of one. The biggest ten clones account for about 1.5% of the sample.

The clonotype was recovered from a woman in her forties or fifties who had recovered from COVID-19. Sample: PBMCs or T cells enriched from blood (not recorded which). This chain joins TRBV5-5 to TRBJ2-6; TRBD1 is possibly the D segment (5 matching bases). The sequenced DNA: TGTGCCAGCAGCTTATACTCAGGGATCTCTGGGGCCAACGTCCTGACTTTC. Its protein product is CASSLYSGISGANVLTF. Where the CDR3 stops, the reference TRBV5-5 and TRBJ2-6 genes take over; the full variable domain is DAGVTQSPTHLIKTRGQQVTLRCSPISGHKSVSWYQQVLGQGPQFIFQYYEKEERGRGNFPDRFSARQFPNYSSELNVNALLLGDSALYLCASSLYSGISGANVLTFGAGSRLTVL.